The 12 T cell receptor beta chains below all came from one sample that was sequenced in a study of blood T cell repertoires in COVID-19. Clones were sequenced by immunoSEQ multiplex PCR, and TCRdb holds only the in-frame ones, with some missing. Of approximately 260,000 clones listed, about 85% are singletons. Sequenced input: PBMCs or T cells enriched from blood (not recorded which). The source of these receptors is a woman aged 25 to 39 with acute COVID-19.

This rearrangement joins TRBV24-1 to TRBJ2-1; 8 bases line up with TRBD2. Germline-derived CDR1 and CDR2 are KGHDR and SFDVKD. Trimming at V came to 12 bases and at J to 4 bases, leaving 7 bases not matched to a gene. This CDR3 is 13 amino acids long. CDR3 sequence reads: CASRGGGYNEQFF. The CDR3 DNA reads TGTGCCTCTCGGGGGGGCGGGTACAATGAGCAGTTCTTC.

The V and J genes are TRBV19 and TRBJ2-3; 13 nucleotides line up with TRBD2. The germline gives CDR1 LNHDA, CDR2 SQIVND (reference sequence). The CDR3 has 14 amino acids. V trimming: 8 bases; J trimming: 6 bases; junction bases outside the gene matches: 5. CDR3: CASQLAGGPDTQYF. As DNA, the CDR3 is TGTGCCAGTCAACTAGCGGGAGGGCCGGATACGCAGTATTTT.

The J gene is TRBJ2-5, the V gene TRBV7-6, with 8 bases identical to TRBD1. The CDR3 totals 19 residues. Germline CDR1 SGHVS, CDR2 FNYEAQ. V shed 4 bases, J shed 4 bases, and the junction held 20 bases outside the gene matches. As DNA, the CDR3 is TGTGCCAGCAGCTCCGACAGGGGCGAATCTTTTTGGGATCGAGAGACCCAGTACTTC. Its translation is CASSSDRGESFWDRETQYF.

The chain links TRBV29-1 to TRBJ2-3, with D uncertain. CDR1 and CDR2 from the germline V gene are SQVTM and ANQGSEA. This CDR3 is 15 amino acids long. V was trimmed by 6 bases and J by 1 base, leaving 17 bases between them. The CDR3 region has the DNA TGCAGCGTAGAACGCAAGAGTGCTGGCACAGATACGCAGTATTTT. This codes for CSVERKSAGTDTQYF.

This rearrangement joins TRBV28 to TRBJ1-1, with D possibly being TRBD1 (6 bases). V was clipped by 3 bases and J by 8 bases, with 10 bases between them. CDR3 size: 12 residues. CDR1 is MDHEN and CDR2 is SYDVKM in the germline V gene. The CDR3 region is CASSLFRGEAFF. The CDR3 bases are TGTGCCAGCAGTTTGTTCAGGGGAGAAGCTTTCTTT.

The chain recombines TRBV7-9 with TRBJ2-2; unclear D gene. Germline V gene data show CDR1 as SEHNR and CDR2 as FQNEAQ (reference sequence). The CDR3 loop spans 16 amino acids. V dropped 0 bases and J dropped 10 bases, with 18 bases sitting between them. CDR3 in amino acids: CASSLAQAARPSELFF. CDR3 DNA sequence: TGTGCCAGCAGCTTAGCGCAGGCAGCAAGACCGTCGGAGCTGTTTTTT.

The CDR3 is CSVAKREIHEQFF. CDR3 DNA: TGCAGCGTTGCCAAGCGGGAAATCCATGAGCAGTTCTTC. The chain employs TRBV29-1 and TRBJ2-1; 7 bases fit TRBD2. The CDR3 spans 13 residues. CDR1 is SQVTM and CDR2 is ANQGSEA in the germline V gene. After removal of 4 bases from V and 8 bases from J, the junction contained 8 bases not matched to a gene.

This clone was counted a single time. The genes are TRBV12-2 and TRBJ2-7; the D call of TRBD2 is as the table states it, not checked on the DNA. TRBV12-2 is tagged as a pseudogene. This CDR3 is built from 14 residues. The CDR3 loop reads CASRAPSRAYEQYF. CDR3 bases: TGTGCAAGTCGCGCACCTAGTAGAGCCTACGAGCAGTACTTC.

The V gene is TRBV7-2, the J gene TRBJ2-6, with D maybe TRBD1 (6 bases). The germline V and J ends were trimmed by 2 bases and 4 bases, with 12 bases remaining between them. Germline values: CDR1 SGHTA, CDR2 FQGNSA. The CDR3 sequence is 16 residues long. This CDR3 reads CASSLRTAPGANVLTF. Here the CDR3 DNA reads TGTGCCAGCAGCTTAAGGACAGCCCCCGGGGCCAACGTCCTGACTTTC.

CDR3 DNA sequence: TGTGCCAGCAATAAGGCCGGGACAGAGTACAATGAGCAGTTCTTC. This encodes CASNKAGTEYNEQFF. The chain joins TRBV2 to TRBJ2-1; the match to TRBD1 covers 7 bases. V lost 7 bases to trimming and J lost 4 bases; unmatched junction nucleotides: 10. The CDR3 contains 15 residues. The germline V gene has CDR1 SNHLY and CDR2 FYNNEI.

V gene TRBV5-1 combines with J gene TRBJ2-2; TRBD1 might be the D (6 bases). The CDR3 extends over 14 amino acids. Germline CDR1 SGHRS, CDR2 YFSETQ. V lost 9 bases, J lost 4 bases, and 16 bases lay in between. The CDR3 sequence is CATSRGRGTGELFF. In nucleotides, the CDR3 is TGCGCCACCTCCAGGGGCAGGGGCACCGGGGAGCTGTTTTTT.

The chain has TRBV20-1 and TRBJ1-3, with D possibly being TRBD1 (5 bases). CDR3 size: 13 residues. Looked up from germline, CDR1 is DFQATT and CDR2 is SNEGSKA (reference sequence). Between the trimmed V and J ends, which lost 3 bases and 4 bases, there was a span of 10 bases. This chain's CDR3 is CSASTGSGNTIYF. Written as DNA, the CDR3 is TGCAGTGCTAGTACAGGATCGGGAAACACCATATATTTT.